These 13 T cell receptor beta chains were sequenced from one sample in a study of blood T cell repertoires in COVID-19. Produced via immunoSEQ multiplex PCR; TCRdb's table is partial and in-frame only. The sample lists tens of thousands of clones, about 86% occurring once. The sequencing sample was made of peripheral blood. The receptors come from a man older than 75 with acute or convalescent COVID-19.

The chain uses TRBV21-1 and TRBJ2-7; TRBD1, the table's D call, was not compared with the DNA. TRBV21-1 is a pseudogene. The CDR3 length is 15 residues. CDR3 residues: CASSKDRGRSYEQYF. Here the CDR3 DNA reads TGTGCCAGCAGCAAAGACAGGGGGAGGTCCTACGAGCAGTACTTC.

On this clone: The identical CDR3 is also encoded by other nucleotide sequences in the sample. The chain combines TRBV5-1 with TRBJ2-5, with 7 bases matching TRBD2. The V and J ends lost 4 bases and 1 base, in that order; junction bases with no gene match: 4. The germline gives CDR1 SGHRS, CDR2 YFSETQ. The CDR3 has 14 residues. DNA for the CDR3: TGCGCCAGCAGCCCTGGGACTATCCAAGAGACCCAGTACTTC. It yields the protein CASSPGTIQETQYF. Drawing the rest from reference TRBV5-1 and TRBJ2-5, the complete variable domain is KAGVTQTPRYLIKTRGQQVTLSCSPISGHRSVSWYQQTPGQGLQFLFEYFSETQRNKGNFPGRFSGRQFSNSRSEMNVSTLELGDSALYLCASSPGTIQETQYFGPGTRLLVL.

This chain joins TRBV7-9 and TRBJ1-2, with TRBD1 matching over 7 bases. J gave up 3 bases and V 3 bases, and 10 bases lay outside the gene matches. The CDR3 spans 16 residues. CDR1 and CDR2 from the germline V gene are SEHNR and FQNEAQ (reference sequence). CDR3 coding DNA: TGTGCCAGCAGCTTCAAGAAAGGGGGCGCCCACTATGGCTACACCTTC. Translation: CASSFKKGGAHYGYTF.

V usage is TRBV14 and J usage is TRBJ1-1; D is unresolved. V dropped 5 bases and J dropped 0 bases, with 7 bases sitting between them. Germline lookup yields CDR1 SGHDN and CDR2 FVKESK. There are 13 residues in the CDR3. The CDR3 DNA is TGTGCCAGCAGCTTAAACATGAACACTGAAGCTTTCTTT. It specifies CASSLNMNTEAFF.

This clone was seen only a few times. The rearrangement joins TRBV19 to TRBJ1-5; 9 bases line up with TRBD1. This CDR3 is 17 amino acids long. The V and J ends lost 7 bases and 6 bases, in that order; junction bases with no gene match: 16. Germline assignment: CDR1 LNHDA and CDR2 SQIVND (reference sequence). This CDR3 reads CASIETLDRGSGQPQHF. The CDR3 DNA reads as TGTGCCAGTATTGAGACTTTGGACAGGGGAAGTGGTCAGCCCCAGCATTTT.

This clone has a handful of counts. The chain uses TRBV28 and TRBJ1-1, with D hard to call. V shed 2 bases and J shed 11 bases, with 15 bases lying between them. CDR3 size: 13 residues. CDR1 and CDR2 from the germline V gene are MDHEN and SYDVKM. In DNA, the CDR3 is TGTGCCAGCAGTTTAGCCGGGTTTGAGAGGGCTTTCTTT. As protein: CASSLAGFERAFF.

This clone occurred a few times. This chain connects TRBV6-4 to TRBJ2-1, with a tentative D call TRBD1 (6 bases). V gave up 2 bases and J gave up 11 bases, with 13 bases separating them. The germline CDR1 and CDR2 sequences are MRHNA and SNTAGT. The CDR3 covers 13 residues. The DNA of the CDR3 is TGTGCCAGCAGTGACCAGCCGGGGACACAGCAGTTCTTC. Translating it yields CASSDQPGTQQFF.

The chain recombines TRBV2 with TRBJ1-6; D not certain. The CDR3 has 14 amino acids. Germline V gene sequence: CDR1 SNHLY, CDR2 FYNNEI. Trimming removed 7 bases at V and 9 bases at J, with 16 bases between. CDR3 in DNA: TGTGCCAGCACCGGGTCCCTAAGTGGTTCACCCCTCCACTTT. This codes for CASTGSLSGSPLHF.

The gene calls are TRBV6-2 or TRBV6-3 and TRBJ2-1; TRBD1 matches at 7 bases. The CDR3 is made up of 12 amino acids. The J segment lost 8 bases and the V segment lost 5 bases, leaving 3 bases of the junction unmatched. CDR1 is MNHEY and CDR2 is SVGEGT in the germline V gene. CDR3 DNA sequence: TGTGCCAGCAGTCCACAGGGGTATGAGCAGTTCTTC. This encodes CASSPQGYEQFF.

The V call is TRBV28, the J call TRBJ1-2; D is possibly TRBD1 (6 bases). In germline, CDR1 is MDHEN, CDR2 SYDVKM. V was trimmed by 5 bases and J by 8 bases, leaving 18 bases between them. The CDR3 totals 14 residues. The CDR3 nucleotides are TGTGCCAGCAGTCCCTATTTGGGGGCGAGAGGCTACACCTTC. As protein: CASSPYLGARGYTF.

The chain has TRBV15 and TRBJ2-1; 7 bases align to TRBD2. J was trimmed by 13 bases and V by 5 bases; bases with no gene match: 17. CDR1 and CDR2 (germline): LNHNV, YYDKDF (reference sequence). This CDR3 spans 15 amino acids. Written as DNA, the CDR3 is TGTGCCACCAGCGGGGGGTGGACTAGTCCCGTAACACAGTTCTTC. Its protein is CATSGGWTSPVTQFF.

The genes are TRBV4-3 and TRBJ2-7, with 11 bases fitting TRBD1. The CDR3 extends over 15 amino acids. The ends lost 1 base at V and 3 bases at J; junction bases unmatched: 2. Germline V gene sequence: CDR1 LGHNA, CDR2 YSLEER. The CDR3 spells CASSQVGTGGYEQYF. In nucleotides, the CDR3 is TGCGCCAGCAGCCAAGTAGGGACAGGGGGCTACGAGCAGTACTTC.

The chain couples TRBV6-2 or TRBV6-3 to TRBJ2-2; D possibly corresponds to TRBD2 (6 bases). CDR1 is MNHEY and CDR2 is SVGEGT in the germline V gene. The V end was cut by 6 bases, the J end by 1 base, with 15 bases between. The CDR3 extends over 16 amino acids. The CDR3 here is CASSRRGGRNTGELFF. The CDR3 DNA reads TGTGCCAGCAGCCGTAGGGGAGGCAGGAACACCGGGGAGCTGTTTTTT.